The entry that follows covers one T cell receptor (beta chain) sequence. Antigen: not known. This entry comes from a study of T cells in localized non-small cell lung cancer. Study-wide points: A higher density of T cells in blood coincided with extended overall survival. Adjacent lung exhibited a median of 57 among the 100 most abundant tumor clones.

Here immunoSEQ multiplex PCR was the method, and the copy in TCRdb shows in-frame clones only, minus some. The sample lists fewer than 35,000 clones; around 90% were seen once. The source material was peripheral blood, sampled before any cancer treatment. The clonotype comes from a man between 40 and 70 years old with stage I lung adenocarcinoma.

CDR3 sequence (DNA): TGTGCCAGCAGCGGGCAGTACGAGCAGTACTTC. Translating gives CASSGQYEQYF. The chain recombines TRBV5-4 with TRBJ2-7; D not certain. Deletions cut 4 bases from V and 4 bases from J, with 6 bases between. The CDR3 covers 11 residues. Per the germline V gene, CDR1 is SGHNT and CDR2 is YYREEE (reference sequence). Drawing the rest from reference TRBV5-4 and TRBJ2-7, the complete variable domain is ETGVTQSPTHLIKTRGQQVTLRCSSQSGHNTVSWYQQALGQGPQFIFQYYREEENGRGNFPPRFSGLQFPNYSSELNVNALELDDSALYLCASSGQYEQYFGPGTRLTVT.